One sample yielded the 9 T cell receptor beta chains listed below, sequenced in a study of shared clonotypes between healthy human individuals. Assay: immunoSEQ multiplex PCR; the TCRdb copy retains only in-frame clones and omits some. The sample lists some 2,400,000 clones, approximately 94% occurring once. The sequencing sample was made of naive CD4+ T cells sorted from blood. Subset here: CD45RA+ positively selected. The receptors come from a man aged 18 to 35 in good health.

DNA for the CDR3: TGCGCCAGCAGCTCGACACTTTCTGTCTCTGGAAACACCATATATTTT. As protein: CASSSTLSVSGNTIYF. The gene calls are TRBV5-1 and TRBJ1-3; no clear D gene. The CDR3 contains 16 residues. Trimming cost V 3 bases and J 0 bases, with 13 bases left between them. The germline V gene encodes CDR1 SGHRS and CDR2 YFSETQ. The entire variable domain, with the rest obtained from reference TRBV5-1 and TRBJ1-3, is as follows: KAGVTQTPRYLIKTRGQQVTLSCSPISGHRSVSWYQQTPGQGLQFLFEYFSETQRNKGNFPGRFSGRQFSNSRSEMNVSTLELGDSALYLCASSSTLSVSGNTIYFGEGSWLTVV.

The genes are TRBV27 and TRBJ2-7; 8 bases fit TRBD1. This CDR3 has 13 residues. Germline CDR1 reads MNHEY; CDR2 reads SMNVEV (reference sequence). V lost 5 bases, J lost 8 bases, and 8 bases stayed unmatched. The CDR3 protein is CASSGADRDKQYF. The CDR3 DNA is TGTGCCAGCAGTGGGGCGGACAGGGACAAGCAGTACTTC.

This clone was seen a single time. This chain links TRBV11-2 with TRBJ2-1; 8 nucleotides agree with TRBD1. V lost 5 bases, J lost 0 bases, and 9 bases stayed unmatched. The CDR3 is 17 amino acids. The germline CDR1 and CDR2 sequences are SGHAT and FQNNGV. The CDR3 loop is CASSPIQGVSSYNEQFF. CDR3 nucleotide sequence: TGTGCCAGCAGCCCAATACAGGGGGTAAGCTCCTACAATGAGCAGTTCTTC.

The gene calls are TRBV5-6 and TRBJ1-4; possible D gene TRBD1, 6 bases. Germline V lookup: CDR1 SGHDT, CDR2 YYEEEE. Deletions cut 4 bases from V and 7 bases from J, with 17 bases between. CDR3 length: 15 residues. The CDR3 is CASSNYGTSGEKLFF. The CDR3 nucleotides read TGTGCCAGCAGCAACTACGGGACATCGGGTGAAAAACTGTTTTTT.

The chain joins TRBV5-1 to TRBJ1-2, with a weak D call TRBD1 (5 bases). CDR1 and CDR2 (germline): SGHRS, YFSETQ. Trimming stripped 0 bases from V and 3 bases from J, with 15 bases between. The CDR3 runs to 16 residues. The CDR3 is CASSLETQGGYYGYTF. CDR3 bases: TGCGCCAGCAGCTTGGAAACCCAGGGAGGGTACTATGGCTACACCTTC.

The CDR3 nucleotides read TGCGCCAGCAGTGAGTCGGTCGCCGGGGGCGGGCAGCCCCAGCATTTT. Translating it yields CASSESVAGGGQPQHF. The rearrangement links TRBV10-2 to TRBJ1-5; perhaps TRBD1 as D (6 bases). V shed 0 bases and J shed 7 bases, with 16 bases lying between them. Germline CDR1 reads WSHSY; CDR2 reads SAAADI. This CDR3 spans 16 amino acids.

This clone came up once. Other DNA sequences from this sample encode an identical CDR3 as well. This chain joins TRBV7-2 and TRBJ2-7, with D unresolved. V was trimmed by 1 base and J by 2 bases, leaving 9 bases between them. CDR1 and CDR2 from the germline V gene are SGHTA and FQGNSA. The length of the CDR3 is 14 residues. DNA for the CDR3: TGTGCCAGCAGCTTAGGGGGTGTAGCCTACGAGCAGTACTTC. Protein product: CASSLGGVAYEQYF. The full variable domain, its missing parts supplied by reference TRBV7-2 and TRBJ2-7, is GAGVSQSPSNKVTEKGKDVELRCDPISGHTALYWYRQSLGQGLEFLIYFQGNSAPDKSGLPSDRFSAERTGGSVSTLTIQRTQQEDSAVYLCASSLGGVAYEQYFGPGTRLTVT.

This clone was seen just once. CDR3 region: CASSKNRVEQPQHF. The DNA for the CDR3 is TGTGCCAGCAGTAAAAACAGGGTAGAACAGCCCCAGCATTTT. The chain couples TRBV27 to TRBJ1-5, with a weak D call TRBD1 (6 bases). V lost 5 bases, J lost 7 bases, and 15 bases lay in between. Germline CDR1 reads MNHEY; CDR2 reads SMNVEV (reference sequence). This CDR3 comprises 14 residues.

Points on this clone: The sample contains more than one DNA sequence encoding this CDR3. This sequence joins TRBV9 and TRBJ1-1, with D maybe TRBD1 (6 bases). This CDR3 has 15 residues. Germline assignment: CDR1 SGDLS and CDR2 YYNGEE. V was pared by 4 bases and J by 0 bases, with 13 bases between. CDR3 sequence reads: CASSLGGALNTEAFF. CDR3 in DNA: TGTGCCAGCAGCTTAGGGGGGGCCCTGAACACTGAAGCTTTCTTT.